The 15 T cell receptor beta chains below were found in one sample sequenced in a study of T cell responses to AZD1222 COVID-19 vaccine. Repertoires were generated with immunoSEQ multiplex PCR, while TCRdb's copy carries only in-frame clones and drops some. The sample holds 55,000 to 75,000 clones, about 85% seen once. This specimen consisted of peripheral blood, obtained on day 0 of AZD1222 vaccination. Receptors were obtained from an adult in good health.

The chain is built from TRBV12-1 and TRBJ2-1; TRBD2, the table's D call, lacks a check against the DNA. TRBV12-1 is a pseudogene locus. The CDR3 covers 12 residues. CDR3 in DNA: TGTGCCGGCGACCGGGAGGGAGGCGAGCAGTTCTTC. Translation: CAGDREGGEQFF.

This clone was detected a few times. This CDR3 reads CASSPGLEVGIEQETQYF. In DNA form, the CDR3 reads TGTGCCAGCAGCCCCGGACTAGAGGTGGGGATTGAGCAAGAGACCCAGTACTTC. This chain joins TRBV14 and TRBJ2-5; TRBD2 matches 7 bases. Germline loops: CDR1 SGHDN, CDR2 FVKESK. This CDR3 comprises 18 residues. Trimming removed 4 bases from V and 2 bases from J; junction bases left unmatched: 16.

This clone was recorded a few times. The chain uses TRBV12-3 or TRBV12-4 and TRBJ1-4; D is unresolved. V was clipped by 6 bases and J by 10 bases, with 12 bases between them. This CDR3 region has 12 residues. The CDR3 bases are TGTGCCAGCAGCCTGATGGGAGGAAAACTGTTTTTT. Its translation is CASSLMGGKLFF.

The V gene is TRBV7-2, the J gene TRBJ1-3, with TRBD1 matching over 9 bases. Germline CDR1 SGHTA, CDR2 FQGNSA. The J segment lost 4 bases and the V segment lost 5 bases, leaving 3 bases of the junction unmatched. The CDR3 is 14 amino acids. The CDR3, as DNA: TGTGCCAGCAGCACACAGGGGGCCGGAAACACCATATATTTT. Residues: CASSTQGAGNTIYF.

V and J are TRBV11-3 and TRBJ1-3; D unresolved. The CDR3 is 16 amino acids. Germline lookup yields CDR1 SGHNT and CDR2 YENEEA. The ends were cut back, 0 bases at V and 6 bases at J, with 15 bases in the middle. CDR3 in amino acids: CASSLDPSGVPNTIYF. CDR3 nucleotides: TGTGCCAGCAGCTTAGACCCATCTGGCGTTCCAAACACCATATATTTT.

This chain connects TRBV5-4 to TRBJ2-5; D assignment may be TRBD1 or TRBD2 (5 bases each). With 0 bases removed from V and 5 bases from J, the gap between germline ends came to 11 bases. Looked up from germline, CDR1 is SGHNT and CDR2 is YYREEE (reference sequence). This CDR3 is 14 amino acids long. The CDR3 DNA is TGTGCCAGCAGCTTGGTGGGGGAGTGGGAGACCCAGTACTTC. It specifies CASSLVGEWETQYF.

In DNA, the CDR3 is TGTGCCAGCAGCCAAGTAGCGGGGGAAGAGACCCAGTACTTC. Its translation is CASSQVAGEETQYF. The chain recombines TRBV3-1 (or the pseudogene TRBV3-2) with TRBJ2-5; TRBD2 agrees at 9 bases. The junction had 0 bases not matched to a gene; V was cut back by 1 base and J by 3 bases. CDR1 is LGHDT and CDR2 is YNNKEL in the germline V gene (reference sequence). The CDR3 runs to 14 residues.

CDR3 residues: CASSGESYEQYF. In DNA form, the CDR3 reads TGCGCCAGCAGCGGAGAATCCTACGAGCAGTACTTC. The V and J genes are TRBV5-1 and TRBJ2-7; D is unresolved. The CDR3 is 12 amino acids. The V gene lost 4 bases and the J gene lost 1 base, with 6 bases spanning the gap. Germline loops: CDR1 SGHRS, CDR2 YFSETQ.

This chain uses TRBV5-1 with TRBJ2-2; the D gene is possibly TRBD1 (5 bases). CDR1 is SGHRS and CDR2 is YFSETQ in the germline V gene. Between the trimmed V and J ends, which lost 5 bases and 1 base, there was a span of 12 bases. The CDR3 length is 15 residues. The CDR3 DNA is TGCGCCAGCAGTCCGACAAGGGGGAACACCGGGGAGCTGTTTTTT. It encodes CASSPTRGNTGELFF. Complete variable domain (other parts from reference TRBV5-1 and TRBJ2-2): KAGVTQTPRYLIKTRGQQVTLSCSPISGHRSVSWYQQTPGQGLQFLFEYFSETQRNKGNFPGRFSGRQFSNSRSEMNVSTLELGDSALYLCASSPTRGNTGELFFGEGSRLTVL.

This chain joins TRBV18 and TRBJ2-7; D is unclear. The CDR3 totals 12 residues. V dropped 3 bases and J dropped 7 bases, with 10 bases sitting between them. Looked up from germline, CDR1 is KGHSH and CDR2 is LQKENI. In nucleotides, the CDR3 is TGTGCCAGCTCACCGAACAATTGGGAGCAGTACTTC. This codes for CASSPNNWEQYF.

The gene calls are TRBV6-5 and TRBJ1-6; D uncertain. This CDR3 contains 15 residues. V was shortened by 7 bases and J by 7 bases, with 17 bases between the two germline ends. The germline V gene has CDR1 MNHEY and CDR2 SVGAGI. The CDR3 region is CASTRAWGGNSPLHF. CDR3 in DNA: TGTGCCAGCACCCGGGCCTGGGGTGGGAATTCACCCCTCCACTTT.

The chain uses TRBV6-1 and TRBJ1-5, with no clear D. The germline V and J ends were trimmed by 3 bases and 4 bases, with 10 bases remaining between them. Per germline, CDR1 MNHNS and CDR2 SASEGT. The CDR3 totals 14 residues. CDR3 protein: CASSESHWNQPQHF. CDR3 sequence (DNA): TGTGCCAGCAGTGAGAGTCATTGGAATCAGCCCCAGCATTTT.

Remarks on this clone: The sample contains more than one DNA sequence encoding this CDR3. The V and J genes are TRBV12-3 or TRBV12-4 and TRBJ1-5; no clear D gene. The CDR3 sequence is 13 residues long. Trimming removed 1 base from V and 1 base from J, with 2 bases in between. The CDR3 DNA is TGTGCCAGCAGTTTAGGCAGCAATCAGCCCCAGCATTTT. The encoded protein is CASSLGSNQPQHF.

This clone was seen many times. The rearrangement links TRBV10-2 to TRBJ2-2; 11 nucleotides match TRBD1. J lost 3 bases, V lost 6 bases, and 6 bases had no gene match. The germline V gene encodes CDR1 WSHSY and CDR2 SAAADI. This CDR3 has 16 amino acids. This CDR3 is CASSLGTGGDTGELFF. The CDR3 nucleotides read TGCGCCAGCAGCTTAGGGACAGGGGGGGACACCGGGGAGCTGTTTTTT.

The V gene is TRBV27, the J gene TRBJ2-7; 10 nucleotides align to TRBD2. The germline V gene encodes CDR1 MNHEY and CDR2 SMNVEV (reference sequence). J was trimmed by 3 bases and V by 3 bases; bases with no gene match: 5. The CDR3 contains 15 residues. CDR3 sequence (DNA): TGTGCCAGCAGTTTTTCCCCTAGCGGGGGCTACGAGCAGTACTTC. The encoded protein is CASSFSPSGGYEQYF.